The 30 T cell receptor beta chains presented below share a single source sample, sequenced in a study of blood T cell repertoires in COVID-19. Some clones are missing from TCRdb's copy, which holds only in-frame ones; the method was immunoSEQ multiplex PCR. The sample carries 450,000 to 500,000 clones, roughly 87% recorded once. Sequenced sample: PBMCs or T cells enriched from blood (not recorded which). Receptor source: a woman under 30 who had recovered from COVID-19.

This clone was found a few times. This chain joins TRBV6-5 and TRBJ1-5; 7 positions match TRBD1. CDR1 MNHEY and CDR2 SVGAGI come from the germline V gene. This CDR3 is 14 amino acids long. V lost 7 bases to trimming and J lost 7 bases; unmatched junction nucleotides: 10. CDR3 coding DNA: TGTGCCAGCACACCCCAGGGGGAGAGCCAGCCCCAGCATTTT. It specifies CASTPQGESQPQHF.

The chain joins TRBV7-9 to TRBJ2-5, with 7 bases identical to TRBD2. The CDR3 is 17 amino acids. CDR1 and CDR2 (germline): SEHNR, FQNEAQ (reference sequence). With 5 bases clipped from V and 3 bases from J, the junction kept 15 bases outside the gene matches. CDR3 sequence reads: CASSQNPSGPGEETQYF. DNA of the CDR3: TGTGCCAGCAGCCAGAACCCTAGCGGCCCGGGGGAAGAGACCCAGTACTTC.

This chain joins TRBV18 and TRBJ2-1; weak D call: TRBD1 (5 bases). V was cut by 2 bases and J by 4 bases, with 12 bases left in between. This CDR3 contains 15 residues. The germline V gene has CDR1 KGHSH and CDR2 LQKENI. The chain's CDR3 is CASSPERQTYNEQFF. In DNA, the CDR3 is TGTGCCAGCTCACCAGAAAGACAGACTTACAATGAGCAGTTCTTC. Filled out from reference TRBV18 and TRBJ2-1, the complete variable domain reads NAGVMQNPRHLVRRRGQEARLRCSPMKGHSHVYWYRQLPEEGLKFMVYLQKENIIDESGMPKERFSAEFPKEGPSILRIQQVVRGDSAAYFCASSPERQTYNEQFFGPGTRLTVL.

V gene TRBV18 combines with J gene TRBJ2-2, with D possibly being TRBD2 (5 bases). The CDR3 spans 16 residues. Germline lookup yields CDR1 KGHSH and CDR2 LQKENI. Trimming removed 3 bases from V and 4 bases from J, with 15 bases in between. Here the CDR3 DNA reads TGTGCCAGCTCACCTAGAAGGGAGTACGGCACCGGGGAGCTGTTTTTT. Encoded protein: CASSPRREYGTGELFF. The variable domain in full, completed from reference TRBV18 and TRBJ2-2, reads NAGVMQNPRHLVRRRGQEARLRCSPMKGHSHVYWYRQLPEEGLKFMVYLQKENIIDESGMPKERFSAEFPKEGPSILRIQQVVRGDSAAYFCASSPRREYGTGELFFGEGSRLTVL.

This rearrangement joins TRBV5-1 to TRBJ1-1; 8 nucleotides line up with TRBD1. The trim removed 3 bases at V and 1 base at J, leaving 11 bases unmatched. The length of the CDR3 is 17 residues. CDR1 SGHRS and CDR2 YFSETQ come from the germline V gene. CDR3 DNA sequence: TGCGCCAGCAGCTCACAGGGGGGTGGAAGTAAGAACACTGAAGCTTTCTTT. Its translation: CASSSQGGGSKNTEAFF. The full variable domain, its missing parts supplied by reference TRBV5-1 and TRBJ1-1, is KAGVTQTPRYLIKTRGQQVTLSCSPISGHRSVSWYQQTPGQGLQFLFEYFSETQRNKGNFPGRFSGRQFSNSRSEMNVSTLELGDSALYLCASSSQGGGSKNTEAFFGQGTRLTVV.

The chain has TRBV5-6 and TRBJ2-7; perhaps TRBD1 as D (5 bases). The CDR3 runs 14 residues. Deletions cut 4 bases from V and 3 bases from J, with 14 bases between. Germline V lookup: CDR1 SGHDT, CDR2 YYEEEE. The CDR3 loop is CASSPLGALYEQYF. The CDR3 coding sequence is TGTGCCAGCAGCCCTCTAGGGGCTCTCTACGAGCAGTACTTC.

This clone was recorded once. The chain carries TRBV19 and TRBJ1-4; TRBD1 matches at 7 bases. Germline CDR1 LNHDA, CDR2 SQIVND (reference sequence). The CDR3 is 15 residues long. V gave up 1 base and J gave up 6 bases; unmatched junction bases: 5. The CDR3 protein is CASSIAEQGYEKLFF. The DNA of the CDR3 is TGTGCCAGTAGTATAGCGGAACAGGGGTATGAAAAACTGTTTTTT.

This chain uses TRBV4-1 with TRBJ2-1, with 8 bases lining up with TRBD1. Trimming took 3 bases from V and 9 from J; bases not matched to a gene: 4. CDR1 MGHRA and CDR2 YSYEKL come from the germline V gene. This CDR3 has 13 residues. The CDR3 protein is CASSHGTGGEQFF. CDR3 bases: TGCGCCAGCAGCCATGGAACAGGGGGTGAGCAGTTCTTC.

J is TRBJ1-5 and V is TRBV5-5; D gene ambiguous. CDR1 and CDR2 (germline): SGHKS, YYEKEE (reference sequence). V was pared by 2 bases and J by 5 bases, with 11 bases between. The CDR3 has 14 amino acids. In DNA, the CDR3 is TGTGCCAGCAGCTTTGCGGTTGCGGATCAGCCCCAGCATTTT. This encodes CASSFAVADQPQHF.

This chain connects TRBV10-3 to TRBJ1-1; D is ambiguous. This CDR3 has 14 amino acids. Per germline, CDR1 ENHRY and CDR2 SYGVKD. The V end lost 7 bases, the J end lost 1 base, and 13 bases lay between the germline ends. DNA of the CDR3: TGTGCCATCAAATATCAACATTCGAACACTGAAGCTTTCTTT. Translation: CAIKYQHSNTEAFF.

The chain carries TRBV20-1 and TRBJ1-1; D is possibly TRBD1 (6 bases). Looked up from germline, CDR1 is DFQATT and CDR2 is SNEGSKA (reference sequence). With 5 bases removed from V and 8 bases from J, the gap between germline ends came to 9 bases. The CDR3 spans 10 residues. CDR3 in amino acids: CSAPRGEAFF. In nucleotides, the CDR3 is TGCAGTGCTCCCAGGGGCGAAGCTTTCTTT.

The chain uses TRBV6-5 and TRBJ1-6; D is undetermined. Germline V gene sequence: CDR1 MNHEY, CDR2 SVGAGI. The length of the CDR3 is 14 residues. Deletions cut 7 bases from V and 1 base from J, with 8 bases between. CDR3 sequence (DNA): TGTGCCAGCAAGCGGGGATCCTATAATTCACCCCTCCACTTT. Amino acid sequence: CASKRGSYNSPLHF.

The J gene is TRBJ1-2, the V gene TRBV21-1; TRBD1, the table's D call, lacks a check against the DNA. TRBV21-1 is noted as a pseudogene. The CDR3 has 14 residues. The CDR3, as DNA: TGTGCCAGCAGCCATTGGACAGGGCACTATGGCTACACCTTC. Protein product: CASSHWTGHYGYTF.

The V and J genes are TRBV4-1 and TRBJ2-3; TRBD2 agrees at 10 bases. CDR1 is MGHRA and CDR2 is YSYEKL in the germline V gene. This CDR3 region has 17 residues. Unmatched junction bases numbered 6, after V lost 1 base and J lost 2 bases. CDR3 DNA: TGCGCCAGCAGCCAAGTCGGTCTAGCGGGGGTCACAGATACGCAGTATTTT. It is translated as CASSQVGLAGVTDTQYF.

The rearrangement uses TRBV10-3 and TRBJ1-2; TRBD1 matches 7 bases. Losses at the gene ends were 6 bases for V and 4 bases for J; bases not matched to a gene: 5. Germline V gene lookup returns CDR1 ENHRY and CDR2 SYGVKD. The CDR3 spans 13 residues. The CDR3 sequence is CAISTGQSYGYTF. The DNA of the CDR3 is TGTGCCATCAGCACGGGACAGTCCTATGGCTACACCTTC.

The gene calls are TRBV5-1 and TRBJ1-4, with 7 bases lining up with TRBD1. This CDR3 is built from 16 residues. V shed 0 bases and J 7 bases; nucleotides not matched to a gene: 9. Germline loops: CDR1 SGHRS, CDR2 YFSETQ. CDR3 nucleotides: TGCGCCAGCAGCTTGGATGCCACAGGGGAGAGTGAAAAACTGTTTTTT. Protein product: CASSLDATGESEKLFF.

On this clone itself: Other DNA sequences of this sample code for an identical CDR3. The V call is TRBV5-1, the J call TRBJ2-3; the D is unclear. Germline V gene data show CDR1 as SGHRS and CDR2 as YFSETQ. The V end lost 3 bases, the J end lost 3 bases, and 5 bases lay between the germline ends. The CDR3 is 12 amino acids. CDR3 nucleotides: TGCGCCAGCAGCTCCGGGACAGATACGCAGTATTTT. It codes for CASSSGTDTQYF.

CDR3 loop: CASGPGQTDTQYF. The CDR3 DNA follows: TGTGCTAGTGGTCCAGGACAGACAGATACGCAGTATTTT. The V and J genes are TRBV12-5 and TRBJ2-3, with D tentatively TRBD1 (6 bases). V lost 5 bases to trimming and J lost 3 bases, with 9 bases between them. The CDR3 is made up of 13 amino acids. Looked up from germline, CDR1 is LGHNT and CDR2 is FRNRAP.

The genes are TRBV6-5 and TRBJ2-7, with 7 positions matching TRBD1. The CDR3 totals 14 residues. Germline V gene data show CDR1 as MNHEY and CDR2 as SVGAGI. J lost 5 bases, V lost 5 bases, and 9 bases had no gene match. The CDR3 region has the DNA TGTGCCAGCAGTCCAGGGGGTGCCTACAACGAGCAGTACTTC. It specifies CASSPGGAYNEQYF.

This clone was picked up a small number of times. The chain uses TRBV5-1 and TRBJ2-7, with 8 bases fitting TRBD1. Germline CDR1 is SGHRS and CDR2 is YFSETQ. J gave up 4 bases and V 3 bases, and 3 bases lay outside the gene matches. The CDR3 spans 13 residues. The CDR3 is CASSSRTGYEQYF. CDR3 in DNA: TGCGCCAGCAGCTCTAGGACAGGGTACGAGCAGTACTTC.

This chain joins TRBV2 and TRBJ2-7, with TRBD2 as a possible D gene (5 bases). V was trimmed by 6 bases and J by 0 bases, leaving 12 bases between them. The CDR3 covers 14 residues. Germline V gene lookup returns CDR1 SNHLY and CDR2 FYNNEI. The CDR3 sequence is CASRMVGSSYEQYF. CDR3 sequence (DNA): TGTGCCAGCAGGATGGTGGGGAGCTCCTACGAGCAGTACTTC.

The chain has TRBV12-3 or TRBV12-4 and TRBJ2-3, with 10 bases aligning to TRBD1. V lost 9 bases to trimming and J lost 3 bases; unmatched junction nucleotides: 3. CDR3 size: 13 residues. CDR3 in DNA: TGTGCCAGTAGACAGGGGGCTACAGATACGCAGTATTTT. It encodes CASRQGATDTQYF.

The chain combines TRBV30 with TRBJ2-3, with 8 nucleotides matching TRBD1. This CDR3 region has 12 residues. With 3 bases clipped from V and 8 bases from J, the junction kept 4 bases outside the gene matches. From germline, CDR1 is GTSNPN and CDR2 SVGIG (reference sequence). The CDR3 spells CAWSQGASTQYF. CDR3 DNA sequence: TGTGCCTGGAGCCAGGGGGCGAGTACGCAGTATTTT. Combining the CDR3 with reference TRBV30 and TRBJ2-3 gives the whole variable domain SQTIHQWPATLVQPVGSPLSLECTVEGTSNPNLYWYRQAAGRGLQLLFYSVGIGQISSEVPQNLSASRPQDRQFILSSKKLLLSDSGFYLCAWSQGASTQYFGPGTRLTVL.

J is TRBJ2-7 and V is TRBV6-5, with 8 bases lining up with TRBD1. Unmatched junction bases numbered 2, after V lost 5 bases and J lost 2 bases. Germline V gene data show CDR1 as MNHEY and CDR2 as SVGAGI. The CDR3 is made up of 13 amino acids. As DNA, the CDR3 is TGTGCCAGCAGTCGGACAGGGCCCTACGAGCAGTACTTC. It codes for CASSRTGPYEQYF.

The J gene is TRBJ2-2, the V gene TRBV11-2, with D possibly TRBD2 on 6 matching bases. V was cut by 5 bases and J by 5 bases, with 9 bases left in between. Germline V CDR1 and CDR2: SGHAT, FQNNGV. The CDR3 contains 13 residues. The DNA for the CDR3 is TGTGCCAGCAGCCCGACTAGAACCGGGGAGCTGTTTTTT. Protein sequence: CASSPTRTGELFF. Full variable domain (remainder filled in from reference TRBV11-2 and TRBJ2-2): EAGVAQSPRYKIIEKRQSVAFWCNPISGHATLYWYQQILGQGPKLLIQFQNNGVVDDSQLPKDRFSAERLKGVDSTLKIQPAKLEDSAVYLCASSPTRTGELFFGEGSRLTVL.

Concerning this clone: At one end, the junction sequence differs from germline, possibly due to a read error. The V call is TRBV2, the J call TRBJ1-1; 7 bases agree with TRBD1. This CDR3 comprises 14 residues. Germline loops: CDR1 SNHLY, CDR2 FYNNEI. CDR3 nucleotides: TGTGCCCGCAGGGGGGGGTGGGTTAACACTGAAGCTTTCTTT. Its translation: CARRGGWVNTEAFF.

This chain links TRBV11-2 with TRBJ2-7; D might be TRBD2 (7 bases). CDR3 length: 14 amino acids. Germline V gene sequence: CDR1 SGHAT, CDR2 FQNNGV. The V end lost 5 bases, the J end lost 5 bases, and 16 bases lay between the germline ends. In DNA, the CDR3 is TGTGCCAGCAGCCCCTACGGGGGGCGGAACGAGCAGTACTTC. This sequence encodes CASSPYGGRNEQYF.

The CDR3 region has the DNA TGCGCCAGCAGCTCCACTCTGGGGGCCAACGTCCTGACTTTC. It is translated as CASSSTLGANVLTF. The rearrangement joins TRBV5-1 to TRBJ2-6, with no clear D. Trimming took off 3 bases at V and 4 bases at J, with 8 bases between the two ends. CDR3 length: 14 residues. The germline CDR1 and CDR2 sequences are SGHRS and YFSETQ.

The rearrangement joins TRBV4-1 to TRBJ2-3, with D perhaps TRBD2 (5 bases). The V and J ends lost 4 bases and 2 bases respectively, with 16 bases between them. The germline gives CDR1 MGHRA, CDR2 YSYEKL. This CDR3 has 16 residues. This chain's CDR3 is CASSLRLTGNTDTQYF. For the CDR3, the DNA is TGCGCCAGCAGCCTACGGCTAACGGGAAACACAGATACGCAGTATTTT.

This clone showed up just a few times. The rearrangement links TRBV7-9 to TRBJ2-7; the D gene is possibly TRBD1 (5 bases). Trimming removed 3 bases from V and 8 bases from J, with 14 bases in between. CDR1 SEHNR and CDR2 FQNEAQ come from the germline V gene (reference sequence). The CDR3 runs to 13 residues. The CDR3 sequence is CASSLPDTSQQYF. CDR3 bases: TGTGCCAGCAGCTTGCCGGACACCAGCCAGCAGTACTTC.